The 15 T cell receptor beta chains reported below all come from one sample, sequenced in a study of CXCR3-negative and CXCR3-positive naive CD8 T cells. Notes on the study in general: More hydrophobic TRB CDR3s were found in CXCR3-positive naive cells than in CXCR3-negative naive cells.

All TRB cDNA libraries came from 5' RACE performed with UMI labels. TCRdb re-called the 5' RACE reads; every CDR3 protein appears as one record, without DNA. This repertoire includes around 160,000 distinct CDR3 sequences. Their antigen targets remain unknown. Material for sequencing was naive CXCR3+ CD8+ T cells from blood. Sample subset: CD45RO-CCR7+CD27+CD95- naive CD8+ T cells expressing CXCR3 (TNR3+). All receptors derive from a human donor in good health. Some clones in this sample may be carry-over from other donors' samples.

This rearrangement joins TRBV19 to TRBJ2-4. The germline V gene has CDR1 LNHDA and CDR2 SQIVND (reference sequence). The CDR3 runs to 11 residues. CDR3 loop: CASRRKGIQYF.

This chain's CDR3 is CASSFEGHSNQPQHF. The chain uses TRBV5-1 and TRBJ1-5; TCRdb's D call of TRBD1 is untestable without DNA. The CDR3 is 15 residues long. Germline-derived CDR1 and CDR2 are SGHRS and YFSETQ.

The chain has TRBV7-9 and TRBJ2-7; TCRdb indicates TRBD2, and absent DNA this call remains unverified. This CDR3 has 12 amino acids. CDR1 is SEHNR and CDR2 is FQNEAQ in the germline V gene (reference sequence). The CDR3 sequence: CASSLEDGEQYF.

The chain employs TRBV7-6 and TRBJ2-3; there is no DNA to check the TCRdb D call of TRBD1. Germline-derived CDR1 and CDR2 are SGHVS and FNYEAQ. The length of the CDR3 is 17 residues. The chain's CDR3 is CASSLAAAWGRPDTQYF. The full variable domain, rest sourced from reference TRBV7-6 and TRBJ2-3, is GAGVSQSPRYKVTKRGQDVALRCDPISGHVSLYWYRQALGQGPEFLTYFNYEAQQDKSGLPNDRFSAERPEGSISTLTIQRTEQRDSAMYRCASSLAAAWGRPDTQYFGPGTRLTVL.

The chain carries TRBV28 and TRBJ1-5; the D call of TRBD1 rests on TCRdb alone, since no DNA is present to check it. The CDR3 runs to 16 residues. Germline V gene data show CDR1 as MDHEN and CDR2 as SYDVKM. This chain's CDR3 is CASSSRQLYSNQPQHF.

V and J are TRBV11-2 and TRBJ2-7. The CDR3 totals 13 residues. CDR1 is SGHAT, CDR2 FQNNGV, per germline. CDR3 amino acids: CASSLGPNYEQYF.

This rearrangement joins TRBV5-6 to TRBJ2-2; the TRBD1 assignment by TCRdb is unverifiable without DNA. CDR3 size: 17 residues. Germline-derived CDR1 and CDR2 are SGHDT and YYEEEE. The chain's CDR3 is CASSLYFGTVEDGELFF.

This chain links TRBV10-1 with TRBJ1-2; the TRBD1 assignment by TCRdb is unverifiable without DNA. CDR1 is WNHNN and CDR2 is SYGVQD in the germline V gene (reference sequence). CDR3 length: 15 amino acids. The CDR3 here is CASGYREWLIDGYTF.

This chain connects TRBV28 to TRBJ2-1; as DNA is missing, the TRBD1 call by TCRdb cannot be tested. The CDR3 has 13 amino acids. Per germline, CDR1 MDHEN and CDR2 SYDVKM. CDR3 region: CASSLNRGNEQFF.

V and J are TRBV7-9 and TRBJ2-7. Germline CDR1 SEHNR, CDR2 FQNEAQ (reference sequence). This CDR3 has 16 residues. CDR3 sequence reads: CASSLAPGGSYYEQYF.

The chain combines TRBV12-3 or TRBV12-4 with TRBJ2-3; TCRdb picks TRBD1, but there is no DNA to check that call. The CDR3 spans 17 residues. CDR3 sequence: CASSLEVGATATDTQYF.

The V call is TRBV27, the J call TRBJ2-7; TCRdb designates TRBD1, a call that cannot be tested without DNA. Looked up from germline, CDR1 is MNHEY and CDR2 is SMNVEV (reference sequence). The CDR3 covers 13 residues. The CDR3 sequence: CASSSPPGSEQYF.

The V gene is TRBV28, the J gene TRBJ2-7; the D gene TCRdb calls, TRBD1, cannot be checked with no DNA. Germline CDR1 MDHEN, CDR2 SYDVKM. CDR3 length equals 14 residues. The CDR3 is CASSSGYTTYEQYF.

The chain joins TRBV29-1 to TRBJ2-2; lacking DNA, the TRBD1 call made by TCRdb goes unchecked. Per germline, CDR1 SQVTM and CDR2 ANQGSEA. The CDR3 runs 13 residues. CDR3 sequence: CSVVGRGTGELFF.

The V call is TRBV6-2 or TRBV6-3, the J call TRBJ2-7; the TRBD1 assignment by TCRdb is unverifiable without DNA. This CDR3 comprises 16 residues. Germline loops: CDR1 MNHEY, CDR2 SVGEGT. The CDR3 sequence is CASSHPPWTAFYEQYF.